This TCR beta chain was recovered during a study of T-cell reconstitution after alpha-beta-depleted transplantation in children. Study-wide results and caveats: After one year, T-cell counts and TCRbeta diversity mostly came from new T cells. There were reportedly several hundred expanded graft clones from which alpha-beta T cells came about two months after transplant.

Note on this clonotype: Its antigen is unidentified.

Germline V gives CDR1 MNHNS, CDR2 SASEGT. The CDR3 has 13 amino acids. V gave up 6 bases and J gave up 5 bases, with 13 bases separating them. As it was prepared, the TCRbeta library received unique molecular identifiers. TCRdb redid the calling of the PCR reads with MiXCR, one entry per CDR3 protein. The data contain about 200,000 distinct CDR3 sequences, approximately 19% of them singletons. The receptor's source is a male patient aged 2-15 years who had a stem cell transplant for acute lymphoblastic leukemia, so the T cells may come from the graft donor. This specimen consisted of PBMCs, mostly from graft donor cells, obtained 360 days after TCRalphabeta/CD19-depleted stem cell transplant. V gene TRBV6-1 combines with J gene TRBJ2-5; the D gene is possibly TRBD2 (6 bases). In DNA form, the CDR3 reads TGTGCCAGCAGCCCCGCCGCGGGGGAGACCCAGTACTTC. This codes for CASSPAAGETQYF.